This T cell receptor beta chain derives from a study of blood T cell repertoires in COVID-19. Across the study: From the United States, Italy and Spain came samples of acute and convalescent COVID-19. PBMCs, B-cell-depleted T cells, or T cells provided the cDNA or gDNA that made up the material.

The CDR3 consists of 15 residues. Looked up from germline, CDR1 is SEHNR and CDR2 is FQNEAQ (reference sequence). Trimming cost V 5 bases and J 1 base, with 14 bases left between them. Original handling: For nucleated cells, counts were estimated from reference gene primer amplification. TCRdb's copy holds only in-frame clones and misses some; the assay was immunoSEQ multiplex PCR. The V and J calls and the clone size are those of that table, but D and trimming were determined from the DNA. This table holds 300,000 to 450,000 clones, 85% found once. This chain uses TRBV7-9 with TRBJ2-5; TRBD1 is a possible D gene (6 bases). The specimen sequenced was peripheral blood. This TCR derives from a woman between 18 and 30 years old with acute or convalescent COVID-19. DNA of the CDR3: TGTGCCAGCAGCCCCCCGGGACACATCCAAGAGACCCAGTACTTC. Translated, it gives CASSPPGHIQETQYF.